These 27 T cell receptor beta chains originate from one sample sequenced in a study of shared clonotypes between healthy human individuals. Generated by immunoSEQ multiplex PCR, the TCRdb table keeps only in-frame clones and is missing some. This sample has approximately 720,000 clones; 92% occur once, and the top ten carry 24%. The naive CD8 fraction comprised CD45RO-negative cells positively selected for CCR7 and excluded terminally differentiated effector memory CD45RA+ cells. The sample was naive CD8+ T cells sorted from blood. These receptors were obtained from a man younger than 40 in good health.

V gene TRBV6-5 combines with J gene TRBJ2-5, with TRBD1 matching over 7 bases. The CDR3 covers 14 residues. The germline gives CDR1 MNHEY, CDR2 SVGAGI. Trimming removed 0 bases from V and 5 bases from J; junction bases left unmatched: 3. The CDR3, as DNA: TGTGCCAGCAGTTACTCCCGGACAGGCGAGACCCAGTACTTC. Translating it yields CASSYSRTGETQYF.

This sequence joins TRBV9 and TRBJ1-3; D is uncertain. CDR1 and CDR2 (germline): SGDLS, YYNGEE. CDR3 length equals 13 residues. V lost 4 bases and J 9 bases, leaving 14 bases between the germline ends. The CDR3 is CASSTPYPSTIYF. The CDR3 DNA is TGTGCCAGCAGCACTCCCTACCCCAGCACCATATATTTT.

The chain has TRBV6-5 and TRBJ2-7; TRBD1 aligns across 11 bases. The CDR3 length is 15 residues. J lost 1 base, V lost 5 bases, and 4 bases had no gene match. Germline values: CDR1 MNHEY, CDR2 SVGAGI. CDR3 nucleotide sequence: TGTGCCAGCAGTACCAGGGACAGGGGGTCCTACGAGCAGTACTTC. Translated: CASSTRDRGSYEQYF.

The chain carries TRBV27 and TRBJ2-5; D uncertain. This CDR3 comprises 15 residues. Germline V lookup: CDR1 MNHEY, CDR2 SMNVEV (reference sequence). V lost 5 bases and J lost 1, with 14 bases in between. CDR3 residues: CASSKVRFPQETQYF. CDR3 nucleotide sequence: TGTGCCAGCAGTAAGGTCCGGTTTCCCCAAGAGACCCAGTACTTC.

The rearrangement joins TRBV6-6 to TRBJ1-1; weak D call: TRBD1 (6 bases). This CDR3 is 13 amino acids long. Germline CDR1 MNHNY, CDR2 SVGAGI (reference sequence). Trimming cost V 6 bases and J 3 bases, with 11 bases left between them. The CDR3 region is CASRGAFDTEAFF. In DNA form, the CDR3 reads TGTGCCAGCAGGGGGGCGTTCGACACTGAAGCTTTCTTT.

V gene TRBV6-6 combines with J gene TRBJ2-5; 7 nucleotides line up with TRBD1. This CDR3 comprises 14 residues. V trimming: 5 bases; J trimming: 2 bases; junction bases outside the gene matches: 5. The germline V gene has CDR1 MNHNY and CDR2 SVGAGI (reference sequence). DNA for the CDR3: TGTGCCAGCAGTATAACGACAGGGCAAGAGACCCAGTACTTC. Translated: CASSITTGQETQYF.

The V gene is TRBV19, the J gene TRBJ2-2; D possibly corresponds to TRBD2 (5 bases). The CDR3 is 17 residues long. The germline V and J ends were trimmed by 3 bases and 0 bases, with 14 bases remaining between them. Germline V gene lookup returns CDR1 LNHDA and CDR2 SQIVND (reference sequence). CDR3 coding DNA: TGTGCCAGTAGTATGCTTGAGGGAAGGTCGAACACCGGGGAGCTGTTTTTT. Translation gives CASSMLEGRSNTGELFF.

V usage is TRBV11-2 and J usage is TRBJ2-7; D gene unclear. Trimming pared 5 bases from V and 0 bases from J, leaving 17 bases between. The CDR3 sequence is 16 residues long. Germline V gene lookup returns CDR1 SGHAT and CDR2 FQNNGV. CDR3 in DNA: TGTGCCAGCAGCAGCAGTTCCGGGTACAGCTCCTACGAGCAGTACTTC. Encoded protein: CASSSSSGYSSYEQYF.

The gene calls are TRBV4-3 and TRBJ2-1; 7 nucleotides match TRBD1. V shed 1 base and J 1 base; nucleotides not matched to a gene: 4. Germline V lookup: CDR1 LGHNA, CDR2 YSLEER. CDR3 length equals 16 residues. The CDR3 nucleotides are TGCGCCAGCAGCCAAGCCCACAGGGGTTCCTACAATGAGCAGTTCTTC. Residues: CASSQAHRGSYNEQFF.

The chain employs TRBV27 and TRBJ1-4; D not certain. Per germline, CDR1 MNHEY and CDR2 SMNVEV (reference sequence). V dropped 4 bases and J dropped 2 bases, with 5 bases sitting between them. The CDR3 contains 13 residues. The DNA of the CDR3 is TGTGCCAGCAGTTCATTGACTAATGAAAAACTGTTTTTT. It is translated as CASSSLTNEKLFF.

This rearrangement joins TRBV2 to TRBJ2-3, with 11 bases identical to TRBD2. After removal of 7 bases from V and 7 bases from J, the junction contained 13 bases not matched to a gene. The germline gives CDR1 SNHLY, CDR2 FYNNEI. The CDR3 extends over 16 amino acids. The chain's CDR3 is CASIGRASGRMYTQYF. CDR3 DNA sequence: TGTGCCAGCATCGGGCGGGCTAGCGGGAGGATGTATACGCAGTATTTT.

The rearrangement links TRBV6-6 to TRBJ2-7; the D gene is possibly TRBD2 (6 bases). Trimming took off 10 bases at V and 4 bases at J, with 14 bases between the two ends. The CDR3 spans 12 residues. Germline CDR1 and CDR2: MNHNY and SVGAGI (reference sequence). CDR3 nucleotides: TGTGCCACCAGGGACTTGAATTACGAGCAGTACTTC. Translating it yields CATRDLNYEQYF.

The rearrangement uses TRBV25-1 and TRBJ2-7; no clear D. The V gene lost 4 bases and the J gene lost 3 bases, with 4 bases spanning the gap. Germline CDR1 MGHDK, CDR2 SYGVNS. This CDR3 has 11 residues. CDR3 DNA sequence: TGTGCCAGCAGTGTGGGCTACGAGCAGTACTTC. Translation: CASSVGYEQYF.

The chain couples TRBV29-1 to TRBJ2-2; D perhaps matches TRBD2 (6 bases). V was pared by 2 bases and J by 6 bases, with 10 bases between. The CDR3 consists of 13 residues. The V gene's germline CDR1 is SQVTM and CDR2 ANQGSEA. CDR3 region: CSVEQGGSGELFF. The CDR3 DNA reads TGCAGCGTTGAACAGGGAGGTTCCGGGGAGCTGTTTTTT.

The CDR3 protein is CASSSRTSGGSKEYF. CDR3 nucleotides: TGTGCCAGCAGTTCACGAACTAGCGGGGGAAGCAAGGAGTACTTC. The chain employs TRBV27 and TRBJ2-7; 11 nucleotides match TRBD2. This CDR3 is built from 15 residues. After removal of 4 bases from V and 11 bases from J, the junction contained 13 bases not matched to a gene. The germline V gene has CDR1 MNHEY and CDR2 SMNVEV (reference sequence).

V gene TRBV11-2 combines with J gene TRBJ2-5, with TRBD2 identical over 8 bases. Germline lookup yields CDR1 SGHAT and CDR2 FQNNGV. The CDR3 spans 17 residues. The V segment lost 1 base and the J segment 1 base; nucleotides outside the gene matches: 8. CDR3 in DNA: TGTGCCAGCAGCTTAGGTCACAATAGCGGGATCCAAGAGACCCAGTACTTC. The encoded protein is CASSLGHNSGIQETQYF.

The CDR3 DNA sequence: TGTGCCAGCAACTACTTTTCAGATACGCAGTATTTT. Encoded protein: CASNYFSDTQYF. This sequence joins TRBV2 and TRBJ2-3; D remains unclear. Trimming removed 7 bases from V and 4 bases from J, with 9 bases in between. This CDR3 has 12 amino acids. The germline V gene encodes CDR1 SNHLY and CDR2 FYNNEI.

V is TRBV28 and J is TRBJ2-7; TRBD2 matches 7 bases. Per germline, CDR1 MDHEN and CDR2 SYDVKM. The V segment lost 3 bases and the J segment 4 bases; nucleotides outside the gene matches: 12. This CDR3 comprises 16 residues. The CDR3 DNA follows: TGTGCCAGCAGTTTTGGGGGGAGGGGTTTTTTGTACGAGCAGTACTTC. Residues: CASSFGGRGFLYEQYF.

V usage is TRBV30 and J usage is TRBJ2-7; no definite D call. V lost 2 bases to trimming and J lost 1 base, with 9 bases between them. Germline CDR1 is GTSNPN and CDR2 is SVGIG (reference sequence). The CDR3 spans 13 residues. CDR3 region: CAWSHQGSYEQYF. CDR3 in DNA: TGTGCCTGGAGTCACCAAGGATCCTACGAGCAGTACTTC.

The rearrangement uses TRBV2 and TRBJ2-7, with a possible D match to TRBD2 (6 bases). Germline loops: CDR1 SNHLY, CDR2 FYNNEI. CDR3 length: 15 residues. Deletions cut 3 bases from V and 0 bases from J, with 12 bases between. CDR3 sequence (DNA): TGTGCCAGCAGTGACTTTGGGGGGAGCTCCTACGAGCAGTACTTC. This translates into CASSDFGGSSYEQYF.

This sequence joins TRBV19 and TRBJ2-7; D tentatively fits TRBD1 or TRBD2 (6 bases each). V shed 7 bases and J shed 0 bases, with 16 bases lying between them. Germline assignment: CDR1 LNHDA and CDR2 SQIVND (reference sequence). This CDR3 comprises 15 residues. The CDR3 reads CASTNREAGSYEQYF. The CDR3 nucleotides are TGTGCCAGTACCAACAGGGAGGCCGGCTCCTACGAGCAGTACTTC.

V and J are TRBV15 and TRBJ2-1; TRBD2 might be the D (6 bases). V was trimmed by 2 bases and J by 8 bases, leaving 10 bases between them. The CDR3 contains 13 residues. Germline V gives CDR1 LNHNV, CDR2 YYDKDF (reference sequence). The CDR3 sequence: CATSRRQRDEQFF. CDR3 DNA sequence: TGTGCCACCAGCAGACGACAGCGGGATGAGCAGTTCTTC. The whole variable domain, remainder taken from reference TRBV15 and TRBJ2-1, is DAMVIQNPRYQVTQFGKPVTLSCSQTLNHNVMYWYQQKSSQAPKLLFHYYDKDFNNEADTPDNFQSRRPNTSFCFLDIRSPGLGDTAMYLCATSRRQRDEQFFGPGTRLTVL.

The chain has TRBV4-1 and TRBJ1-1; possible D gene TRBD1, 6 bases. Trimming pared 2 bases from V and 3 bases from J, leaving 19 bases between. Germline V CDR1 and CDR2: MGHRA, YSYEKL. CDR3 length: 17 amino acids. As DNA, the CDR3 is TGCGCCAGCAGCCAACGAACCATTACAGGGTCCCACACTGAAGCTTTCTTT. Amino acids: CASSQRTITGSHTEAFF.

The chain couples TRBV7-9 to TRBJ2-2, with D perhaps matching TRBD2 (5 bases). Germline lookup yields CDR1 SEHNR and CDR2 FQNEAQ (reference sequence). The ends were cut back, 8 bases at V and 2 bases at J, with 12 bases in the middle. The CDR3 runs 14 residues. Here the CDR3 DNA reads TGTGCCAGCCTCGGGGTCCCAAACACCGGGGAGCTGTTTTTT. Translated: CASLGVPNTGELFF.

The CDR3 protein is CASSFDSGNTIYF. CDR3 coding DNA: TGTGCCAGCAGCTTTGACTCTGGAAACACCATATATTTT. This sequence joins TRBV11-2 and TRBJ1-3, with D hard to call. The CDR3 is 13 amino acids. The V gene lost 3 bases and the J gene lost 0 bases, with 3 bases spanning the gap. Per germline, CDR1 SGHAT and CDR2 FQNNGV.

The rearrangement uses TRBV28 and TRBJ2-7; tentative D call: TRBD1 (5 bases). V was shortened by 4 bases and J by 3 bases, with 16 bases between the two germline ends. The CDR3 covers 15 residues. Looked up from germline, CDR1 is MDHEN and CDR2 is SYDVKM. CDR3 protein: CASSSLSGILYEQYF. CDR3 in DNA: TGTGCCAGCAGTTCCCTCTCAGGGATACTCTACGAGCAGTACTTC.

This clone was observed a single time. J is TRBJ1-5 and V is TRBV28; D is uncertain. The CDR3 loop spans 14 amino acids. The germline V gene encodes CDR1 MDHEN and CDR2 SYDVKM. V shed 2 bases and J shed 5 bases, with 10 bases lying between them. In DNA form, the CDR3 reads TGTGCCAGCAGTTTAACTCAGATCGATCAGCCCCAGCATTTT. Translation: CASSLTQIDQPQHF.